The 17 T cell receptor beta chains below were found in one sample sequenced in a study of T cell responses to AZD1222 COVID-19 vaccine. Data came from immunoSEQ multiplex PCR; TCRdb stores just in-frame clones and leaves some out. The repertoire holds around 100,000 clones, with 80% to 90% as singletons. Sequenced material: peripheral blood, taken on day 0 of AZD1222 vaccination. Every receptor here comes from an adult in good health.

This chain connects TRBV24-1 to TRBJ2-5, with 8 nucleotides matching TRBD1. The CDR3 is 14 amino acids. The ends lost 9 bases at V and 4 bases at J; junction bases unmatched: 9. The V gene's germline CDR1 is KGHDR and CDR2 SFDVKD. This CDR3 is CATAFGQGIETQYF. The CDR3 DNA sequence: TGTGCCACCGCATTCGGACAGGGCATAGAGACCCAGTACTTC.

V usage is TRBV30 and J usage is TRBJ1-4, with D maybe TRBD1 (6 bases). Germline loops: CDR1 GTSNPN, CDR2 SVGIG (reference sequence). The CDR3 contains 13 residues. The V end was cut by 4 bases, the J end by 8 bases, with 14 bases between. The CDR3 region is CAWNQQGNEKLFF. The DNA for the CDR3 is TGTGCCTGGAACCAACAGGGTAACGAAAAACTGTTTTTT. Together with reference TRBV30 and TRBJ1-4, the CDR3 gives the full variable domain: SQTIHQWPATLVQPVGSPLSLECTVEGTSNPNLYWYRQAAGRGLQLLFYSVGIGQISSEVPQNLSASRPQDRQFILSSKKLLLSDSGFYLCAWNQQGNEKLFFGSGTQLSVL.

V is TRBV19 and J is TRBJ1-2; a possible D gene is TRBD1 (6 bases). This CDR3 spans 14 amino acids. Trimming left V 5 bases short and J 4 bases short, with 14 bases between. Looked up from germline, CDR1 is LNHDA and CDR2 is SQIVND (reference sequence). CDR3 sequence reads: CASSVQGIVYGYTF. CDR3 nucleotides: TGTGCCAGTAGTGTTCAGGGGATCGTCTATGGCTACACCTTC.

This clone was counted once. CDR3 sequence (DNA): TGTGCCTTTCCAAAACAGGGGGAGCAGTACTTC. Translating it yields CAFPKQGEQYF. The chain carries TRBV30 and TRBJ2-7, with 7 bases lining up with TRBD1. Germline V lookup: CDR1 GTSNPN, CDR2 SVGIG (reference sequence). The CDR3 runs to 11 residues. The J segment lost 7 bases and the V segment lost 7 bases, leaving 7 bases of the junction unmatched.

The V and J genes are TRBV7-2 and TRBJ2-7; D is undetermined. From germline, CDR1 is SGHTA and CDR2 FQGNSA. The CDR3 length is 12 residues. The germline V and J ends were trimmed by 5 bases and 2 bases, with 7 bases remaining between them. The CDR3 sequence is CASSPNTYEQYF. CDR3 sequence (DNA): TGTGCCAGCAGCCCCAATACCTACGAGCAGTACTTC.

V is TRBV2 and J is TRBJ1-5; the match to TRBD1 covers 7 bases. The CDR3 spans 14 residues. The ends lost 6 bases at V and 6 bases at J; junction bases unmatched: 8. Germline CDR1 reads SNHLY; CDR2 reads FYNNEI. CDR3 in amino acids: CASSLQGRFQPQHF. The CDR3 nucleotides read TGTGCCAGCAGCCTACAGGGGAGGTTTCAGCCCCAGCATTTT.

The rearrangement joins TRBV19 to TRBJ2-7; 10 nucleotides align to TRBD2. The CDR3 sequence is 17 residues long. Per germline, CDR1 LNHDA and CDR2 SQIVND (reference sequence). Trimming cost V 6 bases and J 7 bases; bases outside gene matches: 18. The CDR3, as DNA: TGTGCCAGTAGCCAGGAGGCTGGGTCTAGCGGGAGCGGTGAGCAGTACTTC. Its protein is CASSQEAGSSGSGEQYF.

J is TRBJ1-2 and V is TRBV7-2, with D possibly TRBD1 on 6 matching bases. In germline, CDR1 is SGHTA, CDR2 FQGNSA. The CDR3 covers 15 residues. Between the trimmed V and J ends, which lost 4 bases and 5 bases, there was a span of 17 bases. The CDR3: CASSSTWGASYGYTF. The CDR3 DNA follows: TGTGCCAGCAGCTCGACATGGGGGGCATCATATGGCTACACCTTC.

The CDR3 DNA reads TGTGCCAGCAGCCCGGGACAGGGGGCAAGTCAGCCCCAGCATTTT. This translates into CASSPGQGASQPQHF. V usage is TRBV7-9 and J usage is TRBJ1-5, with 12 bases aligning to TRBD1. CDR3 length equals 15 residues. V lost 5 bases, J lost 6 bases, and 5 bases stayed unmatched. Germline-derived CDR1 and CDR2 are SEHNR and FQNEAQ (reference sequence).

The DNA of the CDR3 is TGTGCCAGTAGTACTAGCGGGGACAACAATGAGCAGTTCTTC. It translates to CASSTSGDNNEQFF. The rearrangement links TRBV19 to TRBJ2-1; 9 bases fit TRBD2. CDR3 length: 14 residues. CDR1 and CDR2 (germline): LNHDA, SQIVND (reference sequence). The V gene end was trimmed by 4 bases and the J gene end by 5 bases; junction bases not matched to a gene: 3.

V and J are TRBV23-1 and TRBJ2-2; TRBD1 aligns across 8 bases. TRBV23-1 is reported as an ORF; its role is uncertain. This CDR3 spans 15 amino acids. J was trimmed by 4 bases and V by 7 bases; bases with no gene match: 8. DNA for the CDR3: TGCGCCAGCAACCGGACAGGGTTGGGCACCGGGGAGCTGTTTTTT. The encoded protein is CASNRTGLGTGELFF.

This clone appeared once. CDR3 loop: CASDKTSGNYNEQFF. DNA for the CDR3: TGCGCCAGCGACAAGACTAGCGGAAACTACAATGAGCAGTTCTTC. This chain joins TRBV5-1 and TRBJ2-1; TRBD2 matches 9 bases. Unmatched junction bases numbered 8, after V lost 7 bases and J lost 3 bases. This CDR3 comprises 15 residues. CDR1 and CDR2 (germline): SGHRS, YFSETQ.

The V call is TRBV5-1, the J call TRBJ2-4; no clear D gene. Germline assignment: CDR1 SGHRS and CDR2 YFSETQ. The V gene lost 0 bases and the J gene lost 3 bases, with 13 bases spanning the gap. This CDR3 is built from 16 residues. In nucleotides, the CDR3 is TGCGCCAGCAGCTTGGTGGAGTGGAGTGACAAAAACATTCAGTACTTC. It encodes CASSLVEWSDKNIQYF.

The rearrangement links TRBV7-3 to TRBJ1-1; D unclear. Germline V gene data show CDR1 as SGHTA and CDR2 as FQGTGA. This CDR3 region has 15 residues. Trimming took 1 base from V and 6 from J, leaving 15 bases between them. The CDR3 region has the DNA TGTGCCAGCAGCTTAAGCCCTTTGACTGCGTCTGAAGCTTTCTTT. Translated: CASSLSPLTASEAFF.

The chain uses TRBV5-1 and TRBJ1-6; tentatively, D is TRBD1 (5 bases). Per germline, CDR1 SGHRS and CDR2 YFSETQ. The germline V and J ends were trimmed by 3 bases and 10 bases, with 20 bases remaining between them. There are 16 residues in the CDR3. CDR3 loop: CASSSEPGGVGSPLHF. CDR3 coding DNA: TGCGCCAGCAGCTCAGAACCGGGGGGGGTCGGGTCACCCCTCCACTTT.

The genes are TRBV7-9 and TRBJ2-1; a weak D match, TRBD1 (6 bases). The V end lost 0 bases, the J end lost 7 bases, and 13 bases lay between the germline ends. The CDR3 is made up of 15 amino acids. The germline CDR1 and CDR2 sequences are SEHNR and FQNEAQ (reference sequence). The CDR3 DNA reads as TGTGCCAGCAGCTTAGCGGGGGCCATAATGAATGAGCAGTTCTTC. Translating it yields CASSLAGAIMNEQFF.

The J gene is TRBJ1-1, the V gene TRBV2; tentative D call: TRBD1 (6 bases). Trimming pared 10 bases from V and 0 bases from J, leaving 12 bases between. CDR3 length equals 13 residues. The germline CDR1 and CDR2 sequences are SNHLY and FYNNEI. The CDR3: CATIGQMNTEAFF. The CDR3 DNA sequence: TGTGCCACTATCGGACAGATGAACACTGAAGCTTTCTTT.